The 13 T cell receptor beta chains in this list originate from one sample, sequenced in a study of PD-1 blockade in classical Hodgkin lymphoma (TCRdb year 2020). Library generation was performed with the immunoSEQ multiplex PCR assay. As stored in TCRdb, this immuneACCESS dataset retains in-frame rearrangements with V and J assigned. A fraction of the clones does not appear; measured against another copy, unresolved V genes explain less than half of the discrepancy, and the remainder lacks a known reason. Within this sample are 15,000 or so clones, with around four fifths of them counted one time only. The top ten clonotypes cover around 25% of the sample. Per the publication, the time point label means: cycle 2 day 1 (C2D1) of nivolumab. Every trial patient had relapsed after autologous stem cell transplantation, and cohorts A, B and C differed in prior brentuximab vedotin exposure. Specimen: peripheral blood mononuclear cells (PBMCs), collected before the second cycle of nivolumab. These receptor sequences come from a human donor with classical Hodgkin lymphoma.

The V and J genes are TRBV19 and TRBJ1-2; the D is unclear. The CDR3 has 13 residues. V was clipped by 3 bases and J by 2 bases, with 7 bases between them. Germline loops: CDR1 LNHDA, CDR2 SQIVND (reference sequence). The CDR3 is CASSIYGNYGYTF. CDR3 sequence (DNA): TGTGCCAGTAGTATCTACGGGAACTATGGCTACACCTTC.

This chain joins TRBV4-3 and TRBJ2-6; D is uncertain. Germline V gives CDR1 LGHNA, CDR2 YSLEER. This CDR3 has 15 amino acids. Trimming left V 4 bases short and J 0 bases short, with 7 bases between. The CDR3 loop is CASSPTISGANVLTF. The CDR3 DNA reads TGCGCCAGCAGCCCAACTATCTCTGGGGCCAACGTCCTGACTTTC.

V gene TRBV10-1 combines with J gene TRBJ2-1, with a tentative D call TRBD2 (6 bases). Between the trimmed V and J ends, which lost 5 bases and 4 bases, there was a span of 15 bases. From germline, CDR1 is WNHNN and CDR2 SYGVQD (reference sequence). This CDR3 region has 15 residues. The CDR3 DNA is TGCGCCAGCAGTCAAGCGGGTGAGCCGTACAATGAGCAGTTCTTC. It codes for CASSQAGEPYNEQFF.

This clone was detected only once. This chain joins TRBV7-2 and TRBJ1-4, with a weak D call TRBD1 (5 bases). Germline lookup yields CDR1 SGHTA and CDR2 FQGNSA. This CDR3 is 15 amino acids long. V was shortened by 5 bases and J by 2 bases, with 12 bases between the two germline ends. CDR3 coding DNA: TGTGCCAGCAGCCGTACAGGAGAGACTAATGAAAAACTGTTTTTT. It yields the protein CASSRTGETNEKLFF.

This clone was counted between two and nine times. V and J are TRBV4-1 and TRBJ2-3, with D unresolved. V lost 2 bases to trimming and J lost 0 bases, with 3 bases between them. The CDR3 loop spans 13 amino acids. Per the germline V gene, CDR1 is MGHRA and CDR2 is YSYEKL. In nucleotides, the CDR3 is TGCGCCAGCAGCCAATCTAGCACAGATACGCAGTATTTT. Its protein is CASSQSSTDTQYF.

The rearrangement links TRBV7-9 to TRBJ1-1; possible D gene TRBD1, 5 bases. The germline V and J ends were trimmed by 3 bases and 1 base, with 9 bases remaining between them. The CDR3 length is 14 residues. Germline CDR1 SEHNR, CDR2 FQNEAQ (reference sequence). CDR3 nucleotides: TGTGCCAGCAGCTTTGGGACGGCGAACACTGAAGCTTTCTTT. It specifies CASSFGTANTEAFF.

The rearrangement joins TRBV5-8 to TRBJ2-1; TRBD2 is a possible D gene (6 bases). The CDR3 is 13 residues long. CDR1 and CDR2 from the germline V gene are SGHTS and YDEGEE. V dropped 3 bases and J dropped 9 bases, with 13 bases sitting between them. CDR3 sequence reads: CASSSGRASEQFF. CDR3 DNA: TGTGCCAGCAGCTCCGGGAGAGCAAGTGAGCAGTTCTTC.

The rearrangement joins TRBV28 to TRBJ1-1; D call uncertain. Looked up from germline, CDR1 is MDHEN and CDR2 is SYDVKM. V shed 4 bases and J shed 0 bases, with 15 bases lying between them. The CDR3 is 16 amino acids. This chain's CDR3 is CASSSILVNVNTEAFF. CDR3 nucleotide sequence: TGTGCCAGCAGTTCCATTTTGGTTAACGTGAACACTGAAGCTTTCTTT. The full variable domain, with the rest looked up from reference TRBV28 and TRBJ1-1, is DVKVTQSSRYLVKRTGEKVFLECVQDMDHENMFWYRQDPGLGLRLIYFSYDVKMKEKGDIPEGYSVSREKKERFSLILESASTNQTSMYLCASSSILVNVNTEAFFGQGTRLTVV.

This clone qualifies as large. The chain couples TRBV27 to TRBJ2-3, with D perhaps TRBD2 (5 bases). The CDR3 consists of 14 residues. Trimming pared 4 bases from V and 3 bases from J, leaving 11 bases between. Germline V lookup: CDR1 MNHEY, CDR2 SMNVEV (reference sequence). The DNA of the CDR3 is TGTGCCAGCAGTTCCCGGCCGGGGACAGATACGCAGTATTTT. It is translated as CASSSRPGTDTQYF.

The rearrangement links TRBV7-9 to TRBJ1-6; D perhaps matches TRBD1 (6 bases). With 3 bases removed from V and 6 bases from J, the gap between germline ends came to 9 bases. The CDR3 has 14 amino acids. The germline V gene has CDR1 SEHNR and CDR2 FQNEAQ (reference sequence). The CDR3 DNA reads as TGTGCCAGCAGCTTGGACAGCCTTAATTCACCCCTCCACTTT. Protein: CASSLDSLNSPLHF.

This clone occurred once. V usage is TRBV5-1 and J usage is TRBJ1-2, with D possibly being TRBD1 (5 bases). This CDR3 has 16 residues. The germline CDR1 and CDR2 sequences are SGHRS and YFSETQ. V gave up 4 bases and J gave up 5 bases, with 21 bases separating them. CDR3 nucleotide sequence: TGCGCCAGCAGCGTACAATTCGGGACGGTTCCATATGGCTACACCTTC. Protein: CASSVQFGTVPYGYTF.

In its sample, this clone was seen a few times. CDR3 DNA: TGTGCCAGTAGTATTTCAGCGTGGGGAGGGGCTCAGCCCCAGCATTTT. Protein product: CASSISAWGGAQPQHF. The V and J genes are TRBV19 and TRBJ1-5, with a tentative D call TRBD1 (5 bases). The germline V gene encodes CDR1 LNHDA and CDR2 SQIVND (reference sequence). The CDR3 consists of 16 residues. V was clipped by 3 bases and J by 6 bases, with 18 bases between them.

The CDR3 nucleotides read TGCGCCAGCAGCCCAGGGCGAACAGGGGAGCAGTACTTC. Encoded protein: CASSPGRTGEQYF. The chain employs TRBV4-3 and TRBJ2-7, with D perhaps matching TRBD1 (6 bases). The germline V gene encodes CDR1 LGHNA and CDR2 YSLEER. Deletions cut 4 bases from V and 7 bases from J, with 14 bases between. The length of the CDR3 is 13 residues.